This is a list of T cell receptor beta chains from one sample in a study of CD8 T cells in ankylosing spondylitis. TCRdb reprocessed the 5' RACE reads via MiXCR and lists one record per CDR3 protein. The sample includes fewer than 200,000 distinct CDR3 sequences, approximately 16% of them seen just once. What was sequenced was blood, either unsorted or a sorted T cell fraction (not recorded which). The receptors shown here come from a male donor with ankylosing spondylitis or in good health (not recorded which). Each CDR3 is given with its conserved first and last residue. A D gene is named only where the DNA matches it firmly. Clone size is shown for a subset of rows, as once, few, many or a class of expanded clone.

size	V	D	J	DNA	CDR3
NA	TRBV20-1	NA	TRBJ2-3	TGCAGTGCTAGATACGGGACTAGCACAGATACGCAGTATTTT	CSARYGTSTDTQYF
few	TRBV7-8	NA	TRBJ2-3	TGTGCCAGCAGCTTGCGGTCGGGACGGACCTCAGATACGCAGTATTTT	CASSLRSGRTSDTQYF
once	TRBV11-1	NA	TRBJ1-5	TGTGCCAGTACCGCGGGGGCCGGTCAGCCCCAGCATTTT	CASTAGAGQPQHF
few	TRBV6-2/TRBV6-3	TRBD1	TRBJ1-1	TGTGCCAGCAGGGGGGGACAGAGCTGGACTGAAGCTTTCTTT	CASRGGQSWTEAFF
many	TRBV20-1	TRBD1	TRBJ2-2	TGCAGTGCTAGAGACCACGGACAGGGTGCGACCGGGGAGCTGTTTTTT	CSARDHGQGATGELFF
many	TRBV27	TRBD1	TRBJ2-3	TGTGCCACCTCTTCCGGGACAGATAAGTTCACAGATACGCAGTATTTT	CATSSGTDKFTDTQYF
many	TRBV20-1	NA	TRBJ2-1	TGCAGTGCTAGAGTCGGCAGGGGGGCCTACAATGAGCAGTTCTTC	CSARVGRGAYNEQFF
many	TRBV5-1	NA	TRBJ2-7	TGCGCCAGCAGCTTGGTGGGACCTTCCTACGAGCAGTACTTC	CASSLVGPSYEQYF
few	TRBV30	TRBD2	TRBJ2-1	TGTGCCTGGAGTGTACTAGGACTAGCGGGGCTCTCTGAGCAGTTCTTC	CAWSVLGLAGLSEQFF
few	TRBV5-1	TRBD1	TRBJ1-5	TGCGCCAGCAGCTTGGGAGGGGGCGTCAATCAGCCTCAGCATTTT	CASSLGGGVNQPQHF
NA	TRBV6-5	NA	TRBJ2-7	TGTGCCAGCAGTTACCGTTGGGGATCCTACGAGCAGTACTTC	CASSYRWGSYEQYF
NA	TRBV23-1	NA	TRBJ1-1	TGCGCCAGTAACCGACAGGATAGGAACACTGAAGCTTTCTTT	CASNRQDRNTEAFF
many	TRBV5-1	NA	TRBJ2-3	TGCGCCAGCAGCTTCGGGGAGGTAACAGATACGCAGTATTTT	CASSFGEVTDTQYF
many	TRBV12-3/TRBV12-4	TRBD2	TRBJ2-3	TGTGCCAGCAGCCTTGGACTAGCGGGGATCGATACGCAGTATTTT	CASSLGLAGIDTQYF
NA	TRBV28	NA	TRBJ1-1	TGTGCCAGCAGTTTAATTGGGGGCGGGAACACTGAAGCTTTCTTT	CASSLIGGGNTEAFF
NA	TRBV20-1	NA	TRBJ1-5	TGCAGTGCTAGGAGGGAGATACAGCAGCCCCAGCATTTT	CSARREIQQPQHF
many	TRBV5-1	NA	TRBJ2-3	TGCGCCAGCAGCTTGGCCGCAGGAAAAGATACGCAGTATTTT	CASSLAAGKDTQYF
many	TRBV12-3/TRBV12-4	NA	TRBJ1-2	TGTGCCAGCAGTCCCCGAAGGGTCAGACTATATGGCTACACCTTC	CASSPRRVRLYGYTF
NA	TRBV20-1	TRBD1	TRBJ1-5	TGCAGTGCTAGCCCACAGGGGGACAGCAATCAGCCCCAGCATTTT	CSASPQGDSNQPQHF
many	TRBV7-8	TRBD2	TRBJ2-3	TGTGCCAGCAGCTTAGCCCGGACTAGCCGCACAGATACGCAGTATTTT	CASSLARTSRTDTQYF
NA	TRBV5-4	TRBD2	TRBJ2-1	TGTGCCAGCAGCTTCCGACCGGGACTAGCGGACTACAATGAGCAGTTCTTC	CASSFRPGLADYNEQFF
NA	TRBV20-1	NA	TRBJ1-5	TGTAGTGCTAGATGGGACACCGGCTCCAGCAATCAGCCCCAGCATTTT	CSARWDTGSSNQPQHF
once	TRBV29-1	NA	TRBJ2-2	TGCAGCGTTGGGAGCGTGACGAACACCGGGGAGCTGTTTTTT	CSVGSVTNTGELFF
few	TRBV7-9	TRBD2	TRBJ2-1	TGTGCCAGCAGCAACCCTAGCGGGACGGGTAATGAGCAGTTCTTC	CASSNPSGTGNEQFF
NA	TRBV5-1	NA	TRBJ2-4	TGCGCCAGCAGCTTCACATTAGCCAAAAACATTCAGTACTTC	CASSFTLAKNIQYF
many	TRBV27	TRBD1	TRBJ1-1	TGTGCCAGCAGACCAACAGGGGGCAATGAAGCTTTCTTT	CASRPTGGNEAFF
few	TRBV21-1	NA	TRBJ2-7	TGTGCCAGCAGCAAAGCATCAGGAAGCGGCGAGCAGTACTTC	CASSKASGSGEQYF
many	TRBV5-1	TRBD2	TRBJ2-3	TGCGCCAGCAGCTTGTTGTTGGCTAGCGGGAGTCGTACAGATACGCAGTATTTT	CASSLLLASGSRTDTQYF